Below, 23 T cell receptor beta chains from the same sample are listed, as sequenced in a study of T-cell reconstitution after alpha-beta-depleted transplantation in children. For TCRbeta, the library was prepared with unique molecular identifiers. A single record per CDR3 protein comes from TCRdb applying MiXCR to the PCR reads. The sample yields about 490,000 distinct CDR3 sequences, roughly a tenth seen once. Sequenced material: PBMCs, taken before TCRalphabeta/CD19-depleted stem cell transplant. The receptors shown here come from a child under 10 years old with inherited bone marrow failure, due to receive a stem cell transplant.

This clonotype was counted ten times or more. This chain uses TRBV4-3 with TRBJ2-2, with a possible D match to TRBD2 (5 bases). Between the trimmed V and J ends, which lost 0 bases and 6 bases, there was a span of 14 bases. CDR1 and CDR2 from the germline V gene are LGHNA and YSLEER. This CDR3 is built from 16 residues. DNA for the CDR3: TGCGCCAGCAGCCAAGATATAGGCTGGGGAGCCGGGGAGCTGTTTTTT. Its protein is CASSQDIGWGAGELFF.

This clonotype was observed at least ten times. The chain employs TRBV4-3 and TRBJ1-6; the match to TRBD1 covers 8 bases. Germline V CDR1 and CDR2: LGHNA, YSLEER. Trimming took 1 base from V and 7 from J; bases not matched to a gene: 3. The CDR3 is made up of 15 amino acids. CDR3: CASSQGQGMNSPLHF. DNA for the CDR3: TGCGCCAGCAGCCAAGGACAGGGGATGAATTCACCCCTCCACTTT.

This clonotype has at least ten counts. The rearrangement uses TRBV7-8 and TRBJ2-1; 13 nucleotides align to TRBD2. The CDR3 has 19 residues. With 4 bases clipped from V and 1 base from J, the junction kept 10 bases outside the gene matches. Germline-derived CDR1 and CDR2 are SGHVS and FQNEAQ. The CDR3 reads CASSSVTSGRALSYNEQFF. The CDR3 bases are TGTGCCAGCAGCTCCGTTACTAGCGGGAGGGCACTGTCCTACAATGAGCAGTTCTTC. Supplemented by reference TRBV7-8 and TRBJ2-1, the full variable domain reads GAGVSQSPRYKVAKRGQDVALRCDPISGHVSLFWYQQALGQGPEFLTYFQNEAQLDKSGLPSDRFFAERPEGSVSTLKIQRTQQEDSAVYLCASSSVTSGRALSYNEQFFGPGTRLTVL.

The rearrangement uses TRBV29-1 and TRBJ2-7, with D perhaps matching TRBD1 or TRBD2 (5 bases each). Looked up from germline, CDR1 is SQVTM and CDR2 is ANQGSEA. The CDR3 is 12 residues long. V dropped 8 bases and J dropped 4 bases, with 15 bases sitting between them. The CDR3 DNA reads TGCAGCATGAGAGGGGATTCTTACGAGCAGTACTTC. Translation: CSMRGDSYEQYF.

The rearrangement uses TRBV27 and TRBJ2-5; 7 bases fit TRBD1. Unmatched junction bases numbered 4, after V lost 0 bases and J lost 3 bases. Germline loops: CDR1 MNHEY, CDR2 SMNVEV (reference sequence). The CDR3 spans 15 residues. The CDR3 spells CASSLSTGIEETQYF. The CDR3 bases are TGTGCCAGCAGTTTATCGACAGGGATCGAAGAGACCCAGTACTTC.

This clonotype was recorded at least ten times. The rearrangement links TRBV7-9 to TRBJ1-2; 7 bases are shared with TRBD1. The CDR3 is 16 amino acids. V gave up 6 bases and J gave up 0 bases; unmatched junction bases: 10. From germline, CDR1 is SEHNR and CDR2 FQNEAQ (reference sequence). CDR3 sequence: CASRHTGTDTNYGYTF. CDR3 sequence (DNA): TGTGCCAGCAGACATACCGGGACAGACACTAACTATGGCTACACCTTC.

About this clonotype: This may arise from a read error, as a much more abundant clone is one base away. J is TRBJ2-2 and V is TRBV29-1; D may correspond to TRBD1 or TRBD2 (5 bases each). The CDR3 covers 14 residues. Germline CDR1 is SQVTM and CDR2 is ANQGSEA. Here the CDR3 DNA reads TGCAGCGTTGTGAAAACGGATGGGACCGGGGCGCTGTTTTTT. Translation gives CSVVKTDGTGALFF.

This clonotype has ten or more counts. The chain couples TRBV27 to TRBJ2-3, with D unresolved. The CDR3 contains 13 residues. Germline CDR1 reads MNHEY; CDR2 reads SMNVEV (reference sequence). Trimming cost V 6 bases and J 0 bases, with 7 bases left between them. The CDR3 spells CASRKGSTDTQYF. The CDR3, as DNA: TGTGCCAGCAGGAAGGGAAGCACAGATACGCAGTATTTT.

Ten or more counts support this clonotype. The chain combines TRBV12-3 or TRBV12-4 with TRBJ1-1; 9 nucleotides line up with TRBD1. V gave up 6 bases and J gave up 5 bases; unmatched junction bases: 16. There are 17 residues in the CDR3. The DNA of the CDR3 is TGTGCCAGCAGAGCGACTCCTTTGGGGGACAGGGTAACTGAAGCTTTCTTT. This codes for CASRATPLGDRVTEAFF.

This clonotype was detected ten times or more. The rearrangement joins TRBV28 to TRBJ1-6, with D maybe TRBD1 (5 bases). Trimming left V 3 bases short and J 9 bases short, with 15 bases between. CDR1 is MDHEN and CDR2 is SYDVKM in the germline V gene. CDR3 length: 15 residues. The CDR3 protein is CASSFRRGISSPLHF. In DNA, the CDR3 is TGTGCCAGCAGTTTTCGACGGGGGATAAGTTCACCCCTCCACTTT.

This clonotype came up many times. The V gene is TRBV4-2, the J gene TRBJ2-3, with D perhaps matching TRBD2 (5 bases). V lost 0 bases and J lost 6, with 10 bases in between. The CDR3 length is 14 residues. The germline V gene encodes CDR1 LGHNA and CDR2 YNFKEQ. The CDR3 DNA reads TGTGCCAGCAGCCAAGATCGGACTCTGGATACGCAGTATTTT. This encodes CASSQDRTLDTQYF.

The V and J genes are TRBV28 and TRBJ2-7; D tentatively reads TRBD1 or TRBD2 (7 bases each). This CDR3 has 18 amino acids. V gave up 5 bases and J gave up 4 bases, with 27 bases separating them. Germline CDR1 MDHEN, CDR2 SYDVKM. CDR3: CASSIPHKGGGSKYEQYF. The CDR3 region has the DNA TGTGCCAGCAGTATCCCACACAAAGGGGGCGGGAGTAAATACGAGCAGTACTTC.

This clonotype showed up many times. In DNA, the CDR3 is TGTGCCAGCAGCTTGACGGGAGGGGAAGAGACCCAGTACTTC. It translates to CASSLTGGEETQYF. V and J are TRBV7-7 and TRBJ2-5, with 8 bases matching TRBD2. The CDR3 runs 14 residues. CDR1 is SSHAT and CDR2 is FNYEAQ in the germline V gene (reference sequence). Losses at the gene ends were 3 bases for V and 3 bases for J; bases not matched to a gene: 3.

This clonotype has more than one count but fewer than ten. V usage is TRBV4-2 and J usage is TRBJ2-1, with 8 bases that match TRBD2. The CDR3 has 15 amino acids. J was trimmed by 7 bases and V by 7 bases; bases with no gene match: 12. Germline V gene sequence: CDR1 LGHNA, CDR2 YNFKEQ. The CDR3 bases are TGTGCCAGCACCCGAGGGACGGGAGGGCGTAATGAGCAGTTCTTC. It specifies CASTRGTGGRNEQFF.

Many counts were recorded for this clonotype. This chain joins TRBV19 and TRBJ2-1, with TRBD2 matching over 9 bases. CDR3 length: 15 amino acids. Germline CDR1 is LNHDA and CDR2 is SQIVND (reference sequence). With 5 bases clipped from V and 7 bases from J, the junction kept 9 bases outside the gene matches. The CDR3 reads CASSYGGRARNEQFF. CDR3 DNA: TGTGCCAGTAGTTACGGCGGGAGGGCCAGGAATGAGCAGTTCTTC.

This clonotype has at least ten counts. The chain combines TRBV27 with TRBJ2-1, with TRBD2 matching over 10 bases. V shed 5 bases and J 4 bases; nucleotides not matched to a gene: 2. This CDR3 spans 14 amino acids. Germline values: CDR1 MNHEY, CDR2 SMNVEV (reference sequence). The CDR3 sequence: CASSPGLAYNEQFF. The CDR3 DNA reads as TGTGCCAGCAGTCCGGGACTAGCGTACAATGAGCAGTTCTTC.

This clonotype occurred many times. This sequence joins TRBV7-2 and TRBJ2-7; 7 bases agree with TRBD2. This CDR3 comprises 14 residues. The V and J ends lost 1 base and 6 bases, in that order; junction bases with no gene match: 6. The V gene's germline CDR1 is SGHTA and CDR2 FQGNSA. CDR3 amino acids: CASSLGAGEGEQYF. The CDR3 DNA reads TGTGCCAGCAGCTTAGGGGCGGGAGAGGGCGAGCAGTACTTC. The full variable domain, in which reference TRBV7-2 and TRBJ2-7 provide the parts outside the CDR3, is GAGVSQSPSNKVTEKGKDVELRCDPISGHTALYWYRQSLGQGLEFLIYFQGNSAPDKSGLPSDRFSAERTGGSVSTLTIQRTQQEDSAVYLCASSLGAGEGEQYFGPGTRLTVT.

This clonotype was counted many times. This sequence joins TRBV20-1 and TRBJ2-5; D perhaps matches TRBD2 (6 bases). Germline V gene data show CDR1 as DFQATT and CDR2 as SNEGSKA (reference sequence). The CDR3 consists of 13 residues. V lost 4 bases, J lost 5 bases, and 14 bases lay in between. The CDR3 here is CSANRELGETQYF. Written as DNA, the CDR3 is TGCAGTGCTAACCGGGAGTTGGGGGAGACCCAGTACTTC.

About this clonotype: The junction departs from the called germline gene at one end, perhaps through a read error. In nucleotides, the CDR3 is TGTGCCGGCAGCTTAAGCTCAGCCCCGGGGGGGCTGGACAATGAGCAGTTCTTC. It yields the protein CAGSLSSAPGGLDNEQFF. This sequence joins TRBV7-6 and TRBJ2-1, with TRBD2 identical over 8 bases. Germline values: CDR1 SGHVS, CDR2 FNYEAQ. This CDR3 region has 18 residues.

This clonotype was recorded many times. The chain joins TRBV5-1 to TRBJ2-5; TRBD2 aligns across 7 bases. V lost 1 base, J lost 2 bases, and 2 bases stayed unmatched. The CDR3 is 14 amino acids. Looked up from germline, CDR1 is SGHRS and CDR2 is YFSETQ. The CDR3 protein is CASSLTAGQETQYF. The CDR3, as DNA: TGCGCCAGCAGCTTGACAGCGGGACAAGAGACCCAGTACTTC.

This clonotype was seen more than once but under ten times. The CDR3 DNA reads TGTGCCAGCTCCCATCCGGGACAGGGGAACACCGGGGAGCTGTTTTTT. Encoded protein: CASSHPGQGNTGELFF. The chain links TRBV18 to TRBJ2-2; 9 nucleotides match TRBD1. Germline V CDR1 and CDR2: KGHSH, LQKENI. The CDR3 runs to 16 residues. V gave up 6 bases and J gave up 1 base; unmatched junction bases: 6.

The table lists this clonotype with many counts. The chain combines TRBV25-1 with TRBJ2-6; D may be TRBD1 or TRBD2 (6 bases each). CDR1 and CDR2 (germline): MGHDK, SYGVNS. The V gene lost 0 bases and the J gene lost 0 bases, with 15 bases spanning the gap. The CDR3 runs to 19 residues. CDR3 loop: CASSEYERGRSSGANVLTF. The DNA of the CDR3 is TGTGCCAGCAGTGAATATGAGAGGGGGAGGTCCTCTGGGGCCAACGTCCTGACTTTC.

This clonotype was counted at least ten times. The rearrangement joins TRBV29-1 to TRBJ1-1; TRBD1 matches at 8 bases. Germline V lookup: CDR1 SQVTM, CDR2 ANQGSEA. The CDR3 sequence is 13 residues long. Trimming took 7 bases from V and 0 from J; bases not matched to a gene: 4. The CDR3 DNA reads as TGCAGCGGCAAGGACAGGGTGAACACTGAAGCTTTCTTT. Translating gives CSGKDRVNTEAFF. The full variable domain, with the rest looked up from reference TRBV29-1 and TRBJ1-1, is SAVISQKPSRDICQRGTSLTIQCQVDSQVTMMFWYRQQPGQSLTLIATANQGSEATYESGFVIDKFPISRPNLTFSTLTVSNMSPEDSSIYLCSGKDRVNTEAFFGQGTRLTVV.